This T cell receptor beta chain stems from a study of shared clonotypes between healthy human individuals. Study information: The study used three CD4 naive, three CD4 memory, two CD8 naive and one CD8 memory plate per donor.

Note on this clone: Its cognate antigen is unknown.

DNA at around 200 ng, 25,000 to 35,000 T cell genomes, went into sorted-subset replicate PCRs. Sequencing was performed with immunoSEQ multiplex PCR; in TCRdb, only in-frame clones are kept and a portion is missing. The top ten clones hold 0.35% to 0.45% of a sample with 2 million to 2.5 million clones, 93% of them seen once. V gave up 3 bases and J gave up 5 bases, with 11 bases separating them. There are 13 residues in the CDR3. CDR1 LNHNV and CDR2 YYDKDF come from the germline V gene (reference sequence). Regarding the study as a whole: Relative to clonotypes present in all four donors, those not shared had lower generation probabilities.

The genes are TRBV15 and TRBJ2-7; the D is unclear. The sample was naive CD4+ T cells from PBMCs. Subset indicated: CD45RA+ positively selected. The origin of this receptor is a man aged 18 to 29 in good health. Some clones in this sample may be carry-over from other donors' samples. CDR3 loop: CATSSVLRDEQYF. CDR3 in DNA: TGTGCCACCAGCAGTGTCCTAAGGGACGAGCAGTACTTC.